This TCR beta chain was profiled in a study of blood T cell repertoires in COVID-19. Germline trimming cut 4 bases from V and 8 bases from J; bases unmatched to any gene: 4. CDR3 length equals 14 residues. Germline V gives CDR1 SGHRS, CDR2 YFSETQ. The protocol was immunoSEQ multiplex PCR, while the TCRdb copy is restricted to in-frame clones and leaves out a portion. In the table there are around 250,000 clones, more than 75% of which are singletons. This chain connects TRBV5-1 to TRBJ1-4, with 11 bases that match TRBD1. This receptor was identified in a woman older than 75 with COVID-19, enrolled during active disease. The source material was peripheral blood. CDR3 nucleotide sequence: TGCGCCAGCAGCCGGGACAGGGGGGAGGAAAAACTGTTTTTT. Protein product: CASSRDRGEEKLFF. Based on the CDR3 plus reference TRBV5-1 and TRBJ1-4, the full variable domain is KAGVTQTPRYLIKTRGQQVTLSCSPISGHRSVSWYQQTPGQGLQFLFEYFSETQRNKGNFPGRFSGRQFSNSRSEMNVSTLELGDSALYLCASSRDRGEEKLFFGSGTQLSVL.